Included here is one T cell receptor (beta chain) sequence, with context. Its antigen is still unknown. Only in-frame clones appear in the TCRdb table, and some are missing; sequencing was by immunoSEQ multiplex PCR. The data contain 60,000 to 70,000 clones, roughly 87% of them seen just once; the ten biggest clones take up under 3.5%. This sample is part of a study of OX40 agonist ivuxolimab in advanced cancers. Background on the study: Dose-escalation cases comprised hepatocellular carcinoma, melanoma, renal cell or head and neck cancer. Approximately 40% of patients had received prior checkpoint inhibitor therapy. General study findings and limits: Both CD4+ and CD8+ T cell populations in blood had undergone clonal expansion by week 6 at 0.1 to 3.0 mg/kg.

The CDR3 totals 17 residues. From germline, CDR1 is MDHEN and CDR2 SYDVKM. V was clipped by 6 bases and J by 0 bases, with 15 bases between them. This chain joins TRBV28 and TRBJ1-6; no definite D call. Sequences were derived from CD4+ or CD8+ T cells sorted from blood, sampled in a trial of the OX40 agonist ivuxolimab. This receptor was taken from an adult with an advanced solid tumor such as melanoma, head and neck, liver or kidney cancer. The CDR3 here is CASRTPGRSSYNSPLHF. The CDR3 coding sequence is TGTGCCAGCAGAACCCCCGGAAGGAGCTCCTATAATTCACCCCTCCACTTT.